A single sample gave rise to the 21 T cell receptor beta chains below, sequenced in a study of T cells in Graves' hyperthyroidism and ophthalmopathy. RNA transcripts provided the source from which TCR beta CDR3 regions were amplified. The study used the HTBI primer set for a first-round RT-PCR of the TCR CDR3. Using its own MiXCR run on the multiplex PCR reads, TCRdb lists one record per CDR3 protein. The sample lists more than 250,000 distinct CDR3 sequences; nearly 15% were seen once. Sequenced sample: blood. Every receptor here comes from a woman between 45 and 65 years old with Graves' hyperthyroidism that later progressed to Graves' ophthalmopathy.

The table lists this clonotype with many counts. The CDR3 DNA sequence: TGTGCCAGCTCACCAATCGGGTACTCTGGAAACACCATATATTTT. Its protein is CASSPIGYSGNTIYF. The chain has TRBV18 and TRBJ1-3; no firm D call. V was shortened by 2 bases and J by 0 bases, with 8 bases between the two germline ends. Germline CDR1 and CDR2: KGHSH and LQKENI. This CDR3 contains 15 residues.

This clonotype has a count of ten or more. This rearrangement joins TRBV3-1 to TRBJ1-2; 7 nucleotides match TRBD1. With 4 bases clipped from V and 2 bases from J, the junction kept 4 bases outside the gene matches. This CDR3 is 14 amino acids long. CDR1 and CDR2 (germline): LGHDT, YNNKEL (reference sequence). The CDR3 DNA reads TGTGCCAGCAGCCTGACAGGGCGCAACTATGGCTACACCTTC. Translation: CASSLTGRNYGYTF.

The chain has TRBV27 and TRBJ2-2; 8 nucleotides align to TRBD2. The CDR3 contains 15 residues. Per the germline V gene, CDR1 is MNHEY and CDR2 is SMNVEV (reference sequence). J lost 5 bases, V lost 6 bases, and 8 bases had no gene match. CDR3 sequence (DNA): TGTGCCAGCAGGACCCGCGGGGGGCGGACCGGGGAGCTGTTTTTT. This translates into CASRTRGGRTGELFF.

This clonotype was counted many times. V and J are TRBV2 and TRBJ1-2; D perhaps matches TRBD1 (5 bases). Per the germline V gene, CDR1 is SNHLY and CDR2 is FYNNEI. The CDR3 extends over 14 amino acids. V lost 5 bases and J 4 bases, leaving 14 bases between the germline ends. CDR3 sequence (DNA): TGTGCCAGCAGTAAAAAGGGGTCGGTCTATGGCTACACCTTC. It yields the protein CASSKKGSVYGYTF.

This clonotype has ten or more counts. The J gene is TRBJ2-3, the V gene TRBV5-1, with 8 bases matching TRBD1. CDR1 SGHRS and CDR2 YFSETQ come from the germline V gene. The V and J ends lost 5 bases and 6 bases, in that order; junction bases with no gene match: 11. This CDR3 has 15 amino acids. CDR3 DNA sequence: TGCGCCAGCAGTTCTCAGGGGGCCCTAGAGGATACGCAGTATTTT. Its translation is CASSSQGALEDTQYF. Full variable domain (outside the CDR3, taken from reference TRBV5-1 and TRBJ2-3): KAGVTQTPRYLIKTRGQQVTLSCSPISGHRSVSWYQQTPGQGLQFLFEYFSETQRNKGNFPGRFSGRQFSNSRSEMNVSTLELGDSALYLCASSSQGALEDTQYFGPGTRLTVL.

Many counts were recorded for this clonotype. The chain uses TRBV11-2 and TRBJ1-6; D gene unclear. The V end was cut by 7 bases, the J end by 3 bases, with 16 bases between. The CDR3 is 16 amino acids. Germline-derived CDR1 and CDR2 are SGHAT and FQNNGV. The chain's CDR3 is CASNPVTGIYNSPLHF. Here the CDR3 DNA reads TGTGCCAGCAACCCCGTAACGGGAATCTATAATTCACCCCTCCACTTT.

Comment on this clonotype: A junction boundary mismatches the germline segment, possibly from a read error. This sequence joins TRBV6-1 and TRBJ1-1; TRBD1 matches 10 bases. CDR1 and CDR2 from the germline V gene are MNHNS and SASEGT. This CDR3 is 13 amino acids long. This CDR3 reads CTSKPGQGTEAFF. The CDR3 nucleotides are TGTACCAGCAAACCGGGACAGGGGACTGAAGCTTTCTTT.

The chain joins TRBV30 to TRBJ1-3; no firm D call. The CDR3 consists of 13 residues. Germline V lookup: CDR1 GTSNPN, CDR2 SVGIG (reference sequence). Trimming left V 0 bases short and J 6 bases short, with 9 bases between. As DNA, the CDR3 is TGTGCCTGGAGTGTAGGCAGCCTAAACACCATATATTTT. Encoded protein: CAWSVGSLNTIYF.

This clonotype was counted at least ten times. This CDR3 reads CASSDGGVGQPQHF. Here the CDR3 DNA reads TGCGCCAGCAGCGACGGGGGGGTCGGTCAGCCCCAGCATTTT. The rearrangement uses TRBV5-1 and TRBJ1-5; possible D gene TRBD1, 5 bases. CDR3 length: 14 amino acids. The V end lost 4 bases, the J end lost 6 bases, and 14 bases lay between the germline ends. Germline lookup yields CDR1 SGHRS and CDR2 YFSETQ. Full variable domain (missing parts from reference TRBV5-1 and TRBJ1-5): KAGVTQTPRYLIKTRGQQVTLSCSPISGHRSVSWYQQTPGQGLQFLFEYFSETQRNKGNFPGRFSGRQFSNSRSEMNVSTLELGDSALYLCASSDGGVGQPQHFGDGTRLSIL.

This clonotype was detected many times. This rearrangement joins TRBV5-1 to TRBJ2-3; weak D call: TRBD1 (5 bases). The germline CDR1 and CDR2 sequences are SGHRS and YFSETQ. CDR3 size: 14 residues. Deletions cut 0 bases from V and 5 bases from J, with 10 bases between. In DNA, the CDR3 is TGCGCCAGCAGCTTGGAACAGGCGGAAGATACGCAGTATTTT. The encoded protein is CASSLEQAEDTQYF.

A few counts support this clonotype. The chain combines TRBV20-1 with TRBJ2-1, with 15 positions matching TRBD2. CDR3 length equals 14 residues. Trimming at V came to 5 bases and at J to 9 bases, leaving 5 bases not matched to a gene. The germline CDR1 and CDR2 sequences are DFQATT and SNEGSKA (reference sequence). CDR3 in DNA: TGCAGTGCTGATAGGACTAGCGGGAGGGGTGAGCAGTTCTTC. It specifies CSADRTSGRGEQFF.

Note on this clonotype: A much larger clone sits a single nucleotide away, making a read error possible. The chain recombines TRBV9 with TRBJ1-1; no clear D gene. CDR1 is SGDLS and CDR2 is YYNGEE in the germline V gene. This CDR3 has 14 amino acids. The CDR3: CASSVADTNTQAFF. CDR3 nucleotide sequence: TGTGCCAGCAGCGTCGCGGATACGAACACTCAAGCTTTCTTT.

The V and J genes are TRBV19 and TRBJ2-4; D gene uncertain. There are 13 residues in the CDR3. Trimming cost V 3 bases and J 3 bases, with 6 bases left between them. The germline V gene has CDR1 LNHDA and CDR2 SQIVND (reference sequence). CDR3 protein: CASSIPNKNIQYF. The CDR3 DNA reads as TGTGCCAGTAGTATTCCGAACAAAAACATTCAGTACTTC.

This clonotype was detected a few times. CDR3 nucleotides: TGCGCCAGCAGCCCACTAGCGGATAACACCGGGGAGCTGTTTTTT. Its translation: CASSPLADNTGELFF. The gene calls are TRBV5-1 and TRBJ2-2; 8 nucleotides agree with TRBD2. The V and J ends lost 4 bases and 2 bases, in that order; junction bases with no gene match: 4. This CDR3 is built from 15 residues. From germline, CDR1 is SGHRS and CDR2 YFSETQ.

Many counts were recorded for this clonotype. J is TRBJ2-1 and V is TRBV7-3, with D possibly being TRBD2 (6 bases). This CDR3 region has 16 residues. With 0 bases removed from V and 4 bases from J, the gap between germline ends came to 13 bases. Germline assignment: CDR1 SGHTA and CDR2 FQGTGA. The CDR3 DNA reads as TGTGCCAGCAGCTTAACGGGTGCGGGACCTTACAATGAGCAGTTCTTC. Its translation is CASSLTGAGPYNEQFF.

The CDR3 loop reads CASSVGTTPYEQYF. The CDR3 bases are TGTGCCAGCAGCGTAGGCACAACCCCCTACGAGCAGTACTTC. The V call is TRBV9, the J call TRBJ2-7; D is unclear. CDR1 is SGDLS and CDR2 is YYNGEE in the germline V gene. There are 14 residues in the CDR3. V lost 0 bases to trimming and J lost 2 bases, with 9 bases between them.

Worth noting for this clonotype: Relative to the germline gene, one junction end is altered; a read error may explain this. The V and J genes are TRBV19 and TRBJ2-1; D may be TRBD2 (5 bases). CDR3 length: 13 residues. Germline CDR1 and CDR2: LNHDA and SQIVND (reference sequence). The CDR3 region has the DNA TGTGCCGGTAGTGGGAGCTCCTACAATGAGCAGTTCTTC. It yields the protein CAGSGSSYNEQFF.

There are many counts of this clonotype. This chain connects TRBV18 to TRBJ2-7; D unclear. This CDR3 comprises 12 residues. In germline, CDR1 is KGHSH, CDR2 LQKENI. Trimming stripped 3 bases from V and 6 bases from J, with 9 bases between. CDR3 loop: CASSPADLEQYF. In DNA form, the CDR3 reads TGTGCCAGCTCACCCGCCGATCTCGAGCAGTACTTC.

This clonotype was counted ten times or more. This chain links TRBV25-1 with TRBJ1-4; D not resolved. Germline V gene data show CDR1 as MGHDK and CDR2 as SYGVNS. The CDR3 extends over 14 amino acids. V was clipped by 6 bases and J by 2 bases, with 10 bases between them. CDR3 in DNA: TGTGCCAGCAGCACCCTCACGACTAATGAAAAACTGTTTTTT. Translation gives CASSTLTTNEKLFF.

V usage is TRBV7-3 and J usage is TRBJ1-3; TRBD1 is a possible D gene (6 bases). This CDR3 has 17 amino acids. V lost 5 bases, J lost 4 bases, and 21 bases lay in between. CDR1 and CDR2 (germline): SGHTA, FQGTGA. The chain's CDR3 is CASSLRSGRGYGNTIYF. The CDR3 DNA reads TGTGCCAGCAGCCTTCGGTCAGGGAGGGGGTACGGAAACACCATATATTTT.

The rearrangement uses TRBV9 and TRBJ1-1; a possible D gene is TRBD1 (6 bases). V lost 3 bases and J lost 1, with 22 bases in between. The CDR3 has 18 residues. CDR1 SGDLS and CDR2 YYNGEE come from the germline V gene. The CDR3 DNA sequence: TGTGCCAGCAGCGCCTATTATACGGGACATGATTGGAACACTGAAGCTTTCTTT. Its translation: CASSAYYTGHDWNTEAFF.